This TCR beta chain originates from a study of blood T cells in healthy people across ages. Study results and caveats: Unknown donor CMV status possibly confounded expanded clonotype changes. Reliance upon unsorted PBMCs precluded definitive naive versus antigen-experienced comparison. Diversity estimates from one million T cells were considered underestimates.

The CDR3 totals 14 residues. V lost 1 base and J 10 bases, leaving 14 bases between the germline ends. CDR1 is MGHRA and CDR2 is YSYEKL in the germline V gene. Next came a second PCR, run for about 7 to 12 cycles, which used a sample-barcoded 5' primer along with a J-beta primer mix. TCRdb recomputed calls from the 5' RACE reads with MiXCR, one row per CDR3 protein. The sample lists some 1.5 million distinct CDR3 sequences, roughly 30% seen once, with roughly 8% in the top ten. A note on this clonotype: Its specificity is unknown.

Healthy individuals of Caucasian origin from Russia, aged roughly 6 to 90, served as donors. This chain joins TRBV4-1 and TRBJ2-1; possibly TRBD1 for D (8 bases). The sequencing sample was made of blood. The TCR was taken from a woman in her twenties or thirties in good health. CDR3 in amino acids: CASSQVDREGEQFF. CDR3 coding DNA: TGCGCCAGCAGCCAAGTGGACAGGGAGGGCGAGCAGTTCTTC.